This T cell receptor beta chain was recovered during a study of OX40 agonist ivuxolimab in advanced cancers. The assay was immunoSEQ multiplex PCR, and TCRdb's table has in-frame clones only and misses some. The sample contains around 26,000 clones, over 75% of which appear only once. This clone was detected only once. Losses at the gene ends were 3 bases for V and 6 bases for J; bases not matched to a gene: 8. Per the germline V gene, CDR1 is LNHDA and CDR2 is SQIVND (reference sequence). The CDR3 has 15 residues. Sample: CD4+ or CD8+ T cells sorted from blood, taken in a trial of the OX40 agonist ivuxolimab. This receptor was identified in an adult with an advanced solid tumor such as melanoma, head and neck, liver or kidney cancer. V and J are TRBV19 and TRBJ2-1; 7 nucleotides align to TRBD2. The CDR3 sequence is CASSMSAGGGNEQFF. CDR3 nucleotide sequence: TGTGCCAGTAGTATGTCTGCAGGCGGGGGCAATGAGCAGTTCTTC.